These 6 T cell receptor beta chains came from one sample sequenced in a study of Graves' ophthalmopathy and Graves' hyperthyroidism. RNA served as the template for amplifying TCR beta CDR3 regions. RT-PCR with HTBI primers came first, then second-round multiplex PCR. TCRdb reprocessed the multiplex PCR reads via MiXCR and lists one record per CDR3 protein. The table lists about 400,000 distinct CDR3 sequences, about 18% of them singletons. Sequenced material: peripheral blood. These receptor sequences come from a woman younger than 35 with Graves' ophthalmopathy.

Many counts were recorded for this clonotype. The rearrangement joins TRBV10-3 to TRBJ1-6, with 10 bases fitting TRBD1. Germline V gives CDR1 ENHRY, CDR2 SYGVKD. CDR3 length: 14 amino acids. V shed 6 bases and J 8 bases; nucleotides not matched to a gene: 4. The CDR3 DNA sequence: TGTGCCATCAGGGGGGACAGGGGTGATTCACCCCTCCACTTT. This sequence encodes CAIRGDRGDSPLHF.

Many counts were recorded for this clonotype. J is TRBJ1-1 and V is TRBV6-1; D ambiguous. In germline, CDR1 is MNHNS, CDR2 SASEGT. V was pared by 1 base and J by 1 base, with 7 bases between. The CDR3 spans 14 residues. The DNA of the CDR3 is TGTGCCAGCAGTGAAGGGGCGGGGAACACTGAAGCTTTCTTT. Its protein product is CASSEGAGNTEAFF.

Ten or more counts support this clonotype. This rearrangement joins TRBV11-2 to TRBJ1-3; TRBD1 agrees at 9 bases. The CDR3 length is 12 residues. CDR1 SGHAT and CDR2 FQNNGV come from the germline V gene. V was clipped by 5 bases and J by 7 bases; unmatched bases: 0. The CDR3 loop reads CASSGQGNTIYF. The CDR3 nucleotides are TGTGCCAGCAGCGGACAGGGGAACACCATATATTTT.

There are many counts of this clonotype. CDR3 region: CASSGVRNQPQHF. CDR3 DNA: TGTGCCAGCTCGGGAGTCCGCAATCAGCCCCAGCATTTT. V is TRBV19 and J is TRBJ1-5; no definite D call. The V end was cut by 9 bases, the J end by 2 bases, with 11 bases between. Germline V gene sequence: CDR1 LNHDA, CDR2 SQIVND (reference sequence). CDR3 size: 13 residues. The full variable domain, its missing parts supplied by reference TRBV19 and TRBJ1-5, is DGGITQSPKYLFRKEGQNVTLSCEQNLNHDAMYWYRQDPGQGLRLIYYSQIVNDFQKGDIAEGYSVSREKKESFPLTVTSAQKNPTAFYLCASSGVRNQPQHFGDGTRLSIL.

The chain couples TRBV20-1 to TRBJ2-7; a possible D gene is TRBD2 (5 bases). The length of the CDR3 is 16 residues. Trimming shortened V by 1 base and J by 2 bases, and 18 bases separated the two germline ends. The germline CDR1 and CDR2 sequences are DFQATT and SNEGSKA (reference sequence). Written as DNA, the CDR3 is TGCAGTGCTAGAGGCAGACTATCCCTGACCCCCTACGAGCAGTACTTC. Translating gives CSARGRLSLTPYEQYF.

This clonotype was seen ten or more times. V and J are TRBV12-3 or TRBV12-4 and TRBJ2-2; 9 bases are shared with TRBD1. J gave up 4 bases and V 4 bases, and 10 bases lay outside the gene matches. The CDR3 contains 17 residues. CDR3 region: CASSYGTGSPITGELFF. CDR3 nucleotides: TGTGCCAGCAGTTACGGGACAGGGTCTCCTATCACCGGGGAGCTGTTTTTT.